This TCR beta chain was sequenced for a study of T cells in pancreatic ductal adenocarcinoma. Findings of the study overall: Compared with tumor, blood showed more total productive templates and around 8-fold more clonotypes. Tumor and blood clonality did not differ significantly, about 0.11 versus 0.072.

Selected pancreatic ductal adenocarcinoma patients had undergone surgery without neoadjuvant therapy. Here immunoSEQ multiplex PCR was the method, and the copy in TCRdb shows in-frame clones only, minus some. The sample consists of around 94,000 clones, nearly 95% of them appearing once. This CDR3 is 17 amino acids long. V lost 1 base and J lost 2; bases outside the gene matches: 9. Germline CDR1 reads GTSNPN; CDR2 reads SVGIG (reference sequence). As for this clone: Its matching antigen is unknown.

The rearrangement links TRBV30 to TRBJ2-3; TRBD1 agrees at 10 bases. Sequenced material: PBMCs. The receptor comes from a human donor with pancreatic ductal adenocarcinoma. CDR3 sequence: CAWSEGRTGGYTDTQYF. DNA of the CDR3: TGTGCCTGGAGTGAGGGTCGGACAGGGGGATACACAGATACGCAGTATTTT.